This TCR beta chain was sequenced for a study of blood T cells in healthy people across ages. The sample holds a few counts of this clonotype. Donors ranged from roughly 6 to 95 years old and were healthy Caucasians in Russia. No fewer than 6 million PBMCs went into each sample. Through a sample-barcoded 5' primer and a J-beta primer mix, a second PCR was run for about 6 to 11 cycles. Researchers report that a template-switch adaptor with 12 random nucleotides tagged each cDNA molecule. Each CDR3 protein gets one entry after TCRdb re-called the 5' RACE reads with MiXCR. The repertoire holds 700,000 or so distinct CDR3 sequences, 22% seen once, with around 22% in the top ten. The sequence came from a man in his 70s in good health. Sequencing was performed on blood.

The CDR3 loop is CASSLTSGGGQETQYF. The DNA for the CDR3 is TGTGCCAGCAGCTTAACTTCAGGGGGCGGACAAGAGACCCAGTACTTC. The chain recombines TRBV7-3 with TRBJ2-5; 8 nucleotides line up with TRBD1. V shed 0 bases and J 2 bases; nucleotides not matched to a gene: 5. The CDR3 has 16 residues. Germline lookup yields CDR1 SGHTA and CDR2 FQGTGA.